This is a list of T cell receptor beta chains from one sample in a study of cytomegalovirus exposure and HLA in healthy donors. Sequencing was performed with immunoSEQ multiplex PCR; in TCRdb, only in-frame clones are kept and a portion is missing. Altogether about 120,000 clones are present, 65% to 90% being singletons, with the ten largest covering roughly 2.4%. The sequencing sample was made of PBMCs. These receptors all come from a woman between 40 and 55 years old in good health and CMV-seronegative. Each CDR3 is given with its conserved first and last residue.

j_gene: TRBJ2-1; v_gene: TRBV9; CDR3aa: CASSVYSGGTVNNEQFF
j_gene: TRBJ2-7; v_gene: TRBV5-1; CDR3aa: CASSLGGQGQGYF
j_gene: TRBJ2-1; v_gene: TRBV19; CDR3aa: CASSMLASLYNEQFF
j_gene: TRBJ1-2; v_gene: TRBV7-9; CDR3aa: CASSLKSGFGKNYGYTF
j_gene: TRBJ1-1; v_gene: TRBV6-5; CDR3aa: CASSYHQGMNTEAFF
j_gene: TRBJ2-2; v_gene: TRBV7-9; CDR3aa: CSSSPSGRREPGELFF
j_gene: TRBJ1-5; v_gene: TRBV19; CDR3aa: CASSRGQGVDQPQHF
j_gene: TRBJ2-5; v_gene: TRBV6-1; CDR3aa: CASTRITGMETQYF
j_gene: TRBJ2-5; v_gene: TRBV9; CDR3aa: CASSLGQGSETQYF
j_gene: TRBJ1-3; v_gene: TRBV6-6; CDR3aa: CASADRGSSGNTIYF
j_gene: TRBJ2-1; v_gene: TRBV10-3; CDR3aa: CAISGTQGNEQFF
j_gene: TRBJ1-1; v_gene: TRBV6-5; CDR3aa: CASSYDRQGGTEAFF
j_gene: TRBJ1-1; v_gene: TRBV5-1; CDR3aa: CASRQDSLMNTEAFF
j_gene: TRBJ2-7; v_gene: TRBV30; CDR3aa: CAWSLLGLGEQYF
j_gene: TRBJ1-4; v_gene: TRBV6-5; CDR3aa: CASNGDSNEKLFF
j_gene: TRBJ2-1; v_gene: TRBV27; CDR3aa: CASSYTSGAYNEQFF
j_gene: .; v_gene: TRBV6-1; CDR3aa: CASSESSGGRVEQYF
j_gene: TRBJ2-5; v_gene: TRBV28; CDR3aa: CASSRGETQYF
j_gene: TRBJ2-3; v_gene: TRBV29-1; CDR3aa: CSVGGGVPDTQYF
j_gene: TRBJ1-1; v_gene: TRBV6-1; CDR3aa: CASSESRRENTEAFF
j_gene: TRBJ1-1; v_gene: TRBV10-2; CDR3aa: CASSESTRTYHSTEAFF
j_gene: TRBJ1-2; v_gene: TRBV1; CDR3aa: CTSSPCRGRLAGYTF
j_gene: TRBJ2-3; v_gene: TRBV5-6; CDR3aa: CASSAQQGAGGDTQYF
j_gene: TRBJ2-7; v_gene: TRBV18; CDR3aa: CASSPPGQGYEQYF
j_gene: TRBJ2-7; v_gene: TRBV7-8; CDR3aa: CASSLRPYVQGGHEQYF
j_gene: TRBJ2-7; v_gene: TRBV21-1; CDR3aa: CASSLDRDYEQYF
j_gene: TRBJ1-1; v_gene: TRBV13; CDR3aa: CASSLRGASLNTEAFF
j_gene: TRBJ1-2; v_gene: TRBV19; CDR3aa: CASASTGGVGYTF
j_gene: TRBJ1-1; v_gene: TRBV10-3; CDR3aa: CAIRGALNTEAFF
j_gene: TRBJ1-1; v_gene: TRBV2; CDR3aa: CASSKTKQGNTEAFF
j_gene: TRBJ1-1; v_gene: TRBV12-5; CDR3aa: CASGREMMNTEAFF
j_gene: TRBJ2-7; v_gene: TRBV4-1; CDR3aa: CASSQDPGGGALEQYF
j_gene: TRBJ1-1; v_gene: TRBV18; CDR3aa: CASSPGTGGWTEAFF
j_gene: TRBJ2-1; v_gene: TRBV5-1; CDR3aa: CASSLVAGEQFF
j_gene: TRBJ1-2; v_gene: TRBV2; CDR3aa: CATNIPRTEFLYGYTF
j_gene: TRBJ1-6; v_gene: TRBV7-9; CDR3aa: CASSILDRGSLHF
j_gene: TRBJ1-2; v_gene: TRBV10-3; CDR3aa: CAISRGQGLSGYTF
j_gene: TRBJ2-4; v_gene: TRBV28; CDR3aa: CASSQRVLAKNIQYF
j_gene: TRBJ1-1; v_gene: TRBV30; CDR3aa: CAWSADRVNTEAFF
j_gene: TRBJ2-1; v_gene: TRBV5-1; CDR3aa: CASSLTGTSHNEQFF
j_gene: TRBJ2-3; v_gene: TRBV19; CDR3aa: CASSIDGRGTDTQYF
j_gene: .; v_gene: TRBV6-5; CDR3aa: CASSYSYRRSYEQYF
j_gene: TRBJ1-4; v_gene: TRBV7-2; CDR3aa: CASSLQGTNEKLFF
j_gene: TRBJ2-7; v_gene: TRBV10-3; CDR3aa: CAISEGRDMGEQYF